The 29 T cell receptor beta chains below were found in one sample sequenced in a study of technical replicates of blood from a handful of donors. Libraries were prepared by immunoSEQ multiplex PCR; TCRdb keeps only in-frame clonotypes and omits some of them. This repertoire shows 50,000 to 75,000 clones, 93% found once; its top ten account for roughly 4%. The source material was PBMCs. Receptors were obtained from a human donor in good health. Some clones in this sample may be carry-over from other donors' samples.

This chain connects TRBV10-3 to TRBJ1-6, with D perhaps matching TRBD1 (6 bases). There are 15 residues in the CDR3. Germline V lookup: CDR1 ENHRY, CDR2 SYGVKD. V shed 2 bases and J shed 10 bases, with 15 bases lying between them. The CDR3 nucleotides read TGTGCCATCAGTGAGAGACAGGCCTATGAGTCACCCCTCCACTTT. Protein: CAISERQAYESPLHF.

This chain uses TRBV6-5 with TRBJ1-6, with a possible D match to TRBD1 (5 bases). CDR3 length: 13 residues. Germline values: CDR1 MNHEY, CDR2 SVGAGI. The ends were cut back, 4 bases at V and 8 bases at J, with 9 bases in the middle. CDR3: CASSWSGYSPLHF. CDR3 DNA: TGTGCCAGCAGTTGGTCAGGGTATTCACCCCTCCACTTT.

This chain links TRBV7-8 with TRBJ2-7; D is perhaps TRBD2 (5 bases). With 8 bases removed from V and 0 bases from J, the gap between germline ends came to 14 bases. Germline CDR1 reads SGHVS; CDR2 reads FQNEAQ. The CDR3 runs 14 residues. CDR3 residues: CASGLGAPSYEQYF. DNA of the CDR3: TGTGCCAGCGGTTTGGGAGCGCCCTCCTACGAGCAGTACTTC.

The chain couples TRBV19 to TRBJ2-5, with TRBD1 identical over 9 bases. Germline V lookup: CDR1 LNHDA, CDR2 SQIVND (reference sequence). J gave up 5 bases and V 7 bases, and 8 bases lay outside the gene matches. This CDR3 is built from 14 residues. CDR3 nucleotides: TGTGCCAGTAAGACAGGGGGGACGGTGGAGACCCAGTACTTC. Translation gives CASKTGGTVETQYF.

V usage is TRBV6-6 and J usage is TRBJ1-2, with D unclear. The germline CDR1 and CDR2 sequences are MNHNY and SVGAGI (reference sequence). The CDR3 contains 13 residues. The V end lost 0 bases, the J end lost 6 bases, and 8 bases lay between the germline ends. The CDR3 sequence: CASSYSVQDGYTF. DNA of the CDR3: TGTGCCAGCAGTTACTCGGTCCAGGATGGCTACACCTTC.

V and J are TRBV18 and TRBJ2-5, with 8 bases matching TRBD1. The CDR3 consists of 14 residues. Unmatched junction bases numbered 3, after V lost 2 bases and J lost 4 bases. The germline CDR1 and CDR2 sequences are KGHSH and LQKENI. The CDR3 DNA follows: TGTGCCAGCTCACCAACAGGGGGGATAGAGACCCAGTACTTC. Amino acid sequence: CASSPTGGIETQYF.

The chain has TRBV7-9 and TRBJ2-5; the match to TRBD1 covers 7 bases. V was clipped by 5 bases and J by 5 bases; unmatched bases: 11. Germline V gene sequence: CDR1 SEHNR, CDR2 FQNEAQ (reference sequence). The length of the CDR3 is 15 residues. CDR3 DNA sequence: TGTGCCAGCAGCCACCACAGGGGATCCGAGGAGACCCAGTACTTC. Translated: CASSHHRGSEETQYF.

The chain recombines TRBV13 with TRBJ1-2, with 9 bases matching TRBD1. The CDR3 consists of 14 residues. From germline, CDR1 is PRHDT and CDR2 FYEKMQ (reference sequence). V was clipped by 4 bases and J by 6 bases; unmatched bases: 6. CDR3 protein: CASSSRTGAHGYTF. The CDR3 DNA reads as TGTGCCAGCAGCTCGAGGACAGGGGCCCATGGCTACACCTTC.

The chain is built from TRBV7-9 and TRBJ2-3; TRBD2 matches at 7 bases. Per germline, CDR1 SEHNR and CDR2 FQNEAQ (reference sequence). The length of the CDR3 is 18 residues. After removal of 5 bases from V and 2 bases from J, the junction contained 16 bases not matched to a gene. The CDR3 DNA follows: TGTGCCAGCAGCCTCCCTCGGCGACTAGCTTCGGCCACAGATACGCAGTATTTT. Amino acids: CASSLPRRLASATDTQYF.

The V call is TRBV18, the J call TRBJ2-5, with 7 nucleotides matching TRBD2. Trimming cost V 3 bases and J 1 base; bases outside gene matches: 2. The CDR3 loop spans 14 amino acids. In germline, CDR1 is KGHSH, CDR2 LQKENI. The CDR3 sequence is CASSPGGLQETQYF. The CDR3 DNA follows: TGTGCCAGCTCACCGGGAGGGCTCCAAGAGACCCAGTACTTC.

This chain links TRBV5-1 with TRBJ2-1, with TRBD2 identical over 11 bases. This CDR3 contains 16 residues. Germline V gene sequence: CDR1 SGHRS, CDR2 YFSETQ. V lost 0 bases, J lost 9 bases, and 8 bases stayed unmatched. CDR3 amino acids: CASSLEASGRSGEQFF. In nucleotides, the CDR3 is TGCGCCAGCAGCTTGGAGGCTAGCGGGAGGTCGGGTGAGCAGTTCTTC. The complete variable domain, with remaining parts taken from reference TRBV5-1 and TRBJ2-1, reads KAGVTQTPRYLIKTRGQQVTLSCSPISGHRSVSWYQQTPGQGLQFLFEYFSETQRNKGNFPGRFSGRQFSNSRSEMNVSTLELGDSALYLCASSLEASGRSGEQFFGPGTRLTVL.

The rearrangement links TRBV5-1 to TRBJ1-2, with D hard to call. The CDR3 has 16 amino acids. The germline V gene encodes CDR1 SGHRS and CDR2 YFSETQ. V was trimmed by 2 bases and J by 5 bases, leaving 19 bases between them. This chain's CDR3 is CASSLGYRLTLYGYTF. CDR3 coding DNA: TGCGCCAGCAGCTTAGGATATCGGCTGACTCTTTATGGCTACACCTTC.

This clone showed up just once. The chain joins TRBV6-5 to TRBJ1-2; D is unresolved. This CDR3 region has 13 residues. Germline CDR1 MNHEY, CDR2 SVGAGI. The V end was cut by 0 bases, the J end by 8 bases, with 10 bases between. The CDR3 region is CASSYSGTEGYTF. DNA of the CDR3: TGTGCCAGCAGTTACTCTGGTACGGAGGGCTACACCTTC.

The rearrangement uses TRBV7-2 and TRBJ2-7; a weak D match, TRBD2 (5 bases). Per the germline V gene, CDR1 is SGHTA and CDR2 is FQGNSA. This CDR3 contains 14 residues. Trimming shortened V by 4 bases and J by 2 bases, and 12 bases separated the two germline ends. CDR3 protein: CASSSTRGAYEQYF. The CDR3 region has the DNA TGTGCCAGCAGCTCCACCCGGGGAGCCTACGAGCAGTACTTC.

This rearrangement joins TRBV7-8 to TRBJ2-3, with D tentatively TRBD2 (6 bases). Deletions cut 8 bases from V and 6 bases from J, with 18 bases between. CDR1 SGHVS and CDR2 FQNEAQ come from the germline V gene. CDR3 length: 14 amino acids. The CDR3 coding sequence is TGTGCCAGCGCGCTCCGGGAGTGGTTGGATACGCAGTATTTT. Translation gives CASALREWLDTQYF.

V is TRBV7-2 and J is TRBJ2-3; the match to TRBD2 covers 8 bases. J lost 6 bases, V lost 3 bases, and 5 bases had no gene match. Per germline, CDR1 SGHTA and CDR2 FQGNSA. The CDR3 consists of 14 residues. The CDR3 DNA follows: TGTGCCAGCAGCTTCGGGGGGGGCAGGGATACGCAGTATTTT. Encoded protein: CASSFGGGRDTQYF.

The CDR3 loop is CASSYGSTVNNSPLHF. The CDR3 DNA reads as TGTGCCAGCAGTTATGGTTCCACAGTAAATAATTCACCCCTCCACTTT. V gene TRBV6-5 combines with J gene TRBJ1-6, with D hard to call. Trimming shortened V by 3 bases and J by 5 bases, and 14 bases separated the two germline ends. This CDR3 region has 16 residues. CDR1 is MNHEY, CDR2 SVGAGI, per germline.

J is TRBJ2-7 and V is TRBV11-1; unclear D gene. The CDR3 sequence is 13 residues long. The germline V gene has CDR1 SGHAT and CDR2 FQDESV (reference sequence). V was clipped by 1 base and J by 3 bases, with 7 bases between them. The CDR3 DNA is TGTGCCAGCAGCTTAGTAGAGCACTACGAGCAGTACTTC. Protein: CASSLVEHYEQYF.

This chain joins TRBV4-1 and TRBJ2-3; 10 nucleotides match TRBD2. CDR3 size: 16 residues. After removal of 2 bases from V and 2 bases from J, the junction contained 4 bases not matched to a gene. Germline-derived CDR1 and CDR2 are MGHRA and YSYEKL. The CDR3 reads CASSQKAGGITDTQYF. CDR3 nucleotides: TGCGCCAGCAGCCAAAAAGCGGGGGGGATCACAGATACGCAGTATTTT.

The count of this clone is one. This chain uses TRBV2 with TRBJ1-5; D not certain. This CDR3 region has 17 residues. The V end lost 0 bases, the J end lost 4 bases, and 16 bases lay between the germline ends. Germline values: CDR1 SNHLY, CDR2 FYNNEI. For the CDR3, the DNA is TGTGCCAGCAGTGAAGCCCCCTCCAACAGTCCTAATCAGCCCCAGCATTTT. Translation gives CASSEAPSNSPNQPQHF.

The chain couples TRBV10-3 to TRBJ2-2, with 7 bases lining up with TRBD2. The germline V gene has CDR1 ENHRY and CDR2 SYGVKD. This CDR3 contains 15 residues. V dropped 4 bases and J dropped 0; count of bases not matched to a gene: 2. CDR3 sequence reads: CAISAGGANTGELFF. The CDR3 DNA follows: TGTGCCATCAGTGCTGGGGGGGCGAACACCGGGGAGCTGTTTTTT.

The chain carries TRBV6-5 and TRBJ1-1; D remains ambiguous. Trimming took off 4 bases at V and 6 bases at J, with 15 bases between the two ends. In germline, CDR1 is MNHEY, CDR2 SVGAGI. The CDR3 is 14 amino acids. CDR3 in amino acids: CASSSVRLISEAFF. The CDR3 coding sequence is TGTGCCAGCAGTTCTGTGAGATTAATATCTGAAGCTTTCTTT.

The chain recombines TRBV7-9 with TRBJ2-7; TRBD1 is a possible D gene (5 bases). Germline V CDR1 and CDR2: SEHNR, FQNEAQ (reference sequence). This CDR3 is built from 13 residues. V dropped 1 base and J dropped 7 bases, with 11 bases sitting between them. This chain's CDR3 is CASSLGGPKEQYF. CDR3 coding DNA: TGTGCCAGCAGCTTAGGGGGCCCTAAGGAGCAGTACTTC.

This chain uses TRBV4-1 with TRBJ2-2; D ambiguous. With 3 bases removed from V and 6 bases from J, the gap between germline ends came to 11 bases. The CDR3 extends over 14 amino acids. The germline CDR1 and CDR2 sequences are MGHRA and YSYEKL. As DNA, the CDR3 is TGCGCCAGCAGCCACAGCGAGTCCTCCGGGGAGCTGTTTTTT. Amino acid sequence: CASSHSESSGELFF.

The V call is TRBV5-1, the J call TRBJ1-2; 7 bases map to TRBD1. Trimming cost V 2 bases and J 1 base; bases outside gene matches: 2. The CDR3 has 14 amino acids. Germline CDR1 reads SGHRS; CDR2 reads YFSETQ. The CDR3, as DNA: TGCGCCAGCAGCTTAACAGGGGATAACTATGGCTACACCTTC. Protein sequence: CASSLTGDNYGYTF.

The rearrangement links TRBV7-9 to TRBJ2-7, with 7 positions matching TRBD2. The CDR3 contains 15 residues. CDR1 and CDR2 (germline): SEHNR, FQNEAQ (reference sequence). J lost 6 bases, V lost 8 bases, and 16 bases had no gene match. The CDR3 loop is CASVSAWSGNIEQYF. The CDR3 coding sequence is TGTGCCAGCGTATCTGCTTGGAGCGGGAATATCGAGCAGTACTTC. Combining the CDR3 with reference TRBV7-9 and TRBJ2-7 gives the whole variable domain DTGVSQNPRHKITKRGQNVTFRCDPISEHNRLYWYRQTLGQGPEFLTYFQNEAQLEKSRLLSDRFSAERPKGSFSTLEIQRTEQGDSAMYLCASVSAWSGNIEQYFGPGTRLTVT.

The chain recombines TRBV4-3 with TRBJ2-3; TRBD2 agrees at 12 bases. The CDR3 has 20 residues. CDR1 and CDR2 from the germline V gene are LGHNA and YSLEER. Trimming at V came to 2 bases and at J to 1 base, leaving 13 bases not matched to a gene. CDR3 amino acids: CASSQSRTSGALRGTDTQYF. In DNA, the CDR3 is TGCGCCAGCAGCCAATCCCGGACTAGCGGGGCTTTGAGGGGCACAGATACGCAGTATTTT.

The rearrangement joins TRBV11-2 to TRBJ2-1; unclear D gene. Germline CDR1 and CDR2: SGHAT and FQNNGV. Deletions cut 2 bases from V and 5 bases from J, with 10 bases between. CDR3 length: 14 residues. CDR3 region: CASSLIGRNNEQFF. The CDR3 DNA reads TGTGCCAGCAGCTTAATTGGCAGAAACAATGAGCAGTTCTTC. The entire variable domain, with the rest obtained from reference TRBV11-2 and TRBJ2-1, is as follows: EAGVAQSPRYKIIEKRQSVAFWCNPISGHATLYWYQQILGQGPKLLIQFQNNGVVDDSQLPKDRFSAERLKGVDSTLKIQPAKLEDSAVYLCASSLIGRNNEQFFGPGTRLTVL.

The V call is TRBV29-1, the J call TRBJ1-1; 7 bases fit TRBD1. With V trimmed by 3 bases and J by 4 bases, 5 bases remained unmatched. The CDR3 totals 13 residues. Germline CDR1 is SQVTM and CDR2 is ANQGSEA. CDR3 amino acids: CSVENRGVTEAFF. Here the CDR3 DNA reads TGCAGCGTTGAGAACAGGGGAGTCACTGAAGCTTTCTTT.